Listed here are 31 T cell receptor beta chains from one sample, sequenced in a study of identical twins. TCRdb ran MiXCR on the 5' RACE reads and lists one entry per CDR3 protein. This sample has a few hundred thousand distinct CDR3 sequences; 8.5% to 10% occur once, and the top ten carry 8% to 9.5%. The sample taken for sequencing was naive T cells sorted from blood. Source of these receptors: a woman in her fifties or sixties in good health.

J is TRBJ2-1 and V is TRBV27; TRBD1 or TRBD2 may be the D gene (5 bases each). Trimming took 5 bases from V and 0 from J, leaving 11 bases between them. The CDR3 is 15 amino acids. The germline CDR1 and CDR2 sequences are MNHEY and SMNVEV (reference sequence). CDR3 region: CASSEGRSSYNEQFF. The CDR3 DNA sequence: TGTGCCAGCAGTGAGGGACGGAGCTCCTACAATGAGCAGTTCTTC.

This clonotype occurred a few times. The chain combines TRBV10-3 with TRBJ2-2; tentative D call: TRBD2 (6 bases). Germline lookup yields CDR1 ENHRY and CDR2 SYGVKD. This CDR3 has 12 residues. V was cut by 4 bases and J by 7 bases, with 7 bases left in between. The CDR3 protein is CAISADYGELFF. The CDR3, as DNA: TGTGCCATCAGTGCGGACTACGGGGAGCTGTTTTTT.

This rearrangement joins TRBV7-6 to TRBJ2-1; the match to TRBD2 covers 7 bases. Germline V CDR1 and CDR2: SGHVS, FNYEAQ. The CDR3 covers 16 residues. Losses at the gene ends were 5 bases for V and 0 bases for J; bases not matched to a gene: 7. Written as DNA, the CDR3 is TGTGCCAGCAGCACTACTGGCGGGAGCTCCTACAATGAGCAGTTCTTC. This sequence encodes CASSTTGGSSYNEQFF. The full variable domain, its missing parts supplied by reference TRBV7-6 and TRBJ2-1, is GAGVSQSPRYKVTKRGQDVALRCDPISGHVSLYWYRQALGQGPEFLTYFNYEAQQDKSGLPNDRFSAERPEGSISTLTIQRTEQRDSAMYRCASSTTGGSSYNEQFFGPGTRLTVL.

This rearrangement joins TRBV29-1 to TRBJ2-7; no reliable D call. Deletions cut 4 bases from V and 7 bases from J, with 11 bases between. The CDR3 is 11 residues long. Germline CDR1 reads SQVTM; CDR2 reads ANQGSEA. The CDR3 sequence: CSVGRSEEQYF. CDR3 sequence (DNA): TGCAGCGTTGGACGGAGCGAGGAGCAGTACTTC.

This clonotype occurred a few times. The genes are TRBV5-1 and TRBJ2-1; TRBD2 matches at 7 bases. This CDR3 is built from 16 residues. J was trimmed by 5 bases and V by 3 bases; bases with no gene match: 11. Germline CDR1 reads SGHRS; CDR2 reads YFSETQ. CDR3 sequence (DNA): TGCGCCAGCAGCTCCCCCCGGGCTAGCGGAGACAATGAGCAGTTCTTC. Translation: CASSSPRASGDNEQFF.

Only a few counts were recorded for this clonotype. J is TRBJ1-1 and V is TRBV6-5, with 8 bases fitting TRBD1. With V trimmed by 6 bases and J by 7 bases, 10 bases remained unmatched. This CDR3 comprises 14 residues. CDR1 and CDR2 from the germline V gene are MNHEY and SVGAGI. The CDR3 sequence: CASRHRTGRHEAFF. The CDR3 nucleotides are TGTGCCAGCAGACATAGGACAGGGAGACATGAAGCTTTCTTT.

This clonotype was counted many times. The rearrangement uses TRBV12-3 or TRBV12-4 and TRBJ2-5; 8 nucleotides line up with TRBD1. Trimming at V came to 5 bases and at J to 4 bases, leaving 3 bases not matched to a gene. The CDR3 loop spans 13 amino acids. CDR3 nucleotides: TGTGCCAGCAGTCTCGGGACAGGAGAGACCCAGTACTTC. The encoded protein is CASSLGTGETQYF.

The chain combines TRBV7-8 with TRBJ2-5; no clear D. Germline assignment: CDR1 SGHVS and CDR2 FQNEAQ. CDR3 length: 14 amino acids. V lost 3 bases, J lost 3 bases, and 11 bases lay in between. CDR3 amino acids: CASSFYLAKETQYF. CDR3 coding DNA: TGTGCCAGCAGCTTCTATCTCGCCAAAGAGACCCAGTACTTC.

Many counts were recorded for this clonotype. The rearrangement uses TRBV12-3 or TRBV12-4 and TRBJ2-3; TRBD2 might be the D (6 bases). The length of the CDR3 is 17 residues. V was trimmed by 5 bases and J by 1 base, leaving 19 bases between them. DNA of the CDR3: TGTGCCAGCAGTCCAGCCAGCGGGTTCCTAGGCACAGATACGCAGTATTTT. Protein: CASSPASGFLGTDTQYF.

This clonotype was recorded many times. The CDR3: CASSQGSGVATQYF. The CDR3 DNA reads as TGCGCCAGCAGCCAAGGGTCTGGGGTTGCTACGCAGTATTTT. This chain connects TRBV4-1 to TRBJ2-3; D ambiguous. CDR1 is MGHRA, CDR2 YSYEKL, per germline. The CDR3 consists of 14 residues. V was cut by 1 base and J by 8 bases, with 13 bases left in between.

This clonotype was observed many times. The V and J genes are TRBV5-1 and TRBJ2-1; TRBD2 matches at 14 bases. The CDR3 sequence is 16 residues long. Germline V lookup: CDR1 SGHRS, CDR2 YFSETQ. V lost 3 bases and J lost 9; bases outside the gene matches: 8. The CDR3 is CASSSTGTSGSAEQFF. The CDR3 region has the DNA TGCGCCAGCAGCTCAACCGGGACTAGCGGGAGTGCTGAGCAGTTCTTC.

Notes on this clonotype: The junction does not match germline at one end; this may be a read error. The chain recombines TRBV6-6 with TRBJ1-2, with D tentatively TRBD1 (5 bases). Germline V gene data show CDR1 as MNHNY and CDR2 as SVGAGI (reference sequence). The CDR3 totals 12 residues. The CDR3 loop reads CASNTDSYGYPF. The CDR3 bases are TGTGCCAGCAATACCGACAGCTATGGCTACCCCTTC.

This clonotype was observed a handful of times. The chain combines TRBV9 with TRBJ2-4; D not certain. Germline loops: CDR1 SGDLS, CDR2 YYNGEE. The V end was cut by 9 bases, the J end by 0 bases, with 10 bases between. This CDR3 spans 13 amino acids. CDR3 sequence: CAKTRVAKNIQYF. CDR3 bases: TGTGCCAAGACCCGGGTAGCCAAAAACATTCAGTACTTC.

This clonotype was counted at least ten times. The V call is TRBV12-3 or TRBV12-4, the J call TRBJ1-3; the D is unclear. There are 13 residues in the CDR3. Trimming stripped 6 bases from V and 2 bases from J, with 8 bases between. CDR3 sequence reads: CASSRTPGNTIYF. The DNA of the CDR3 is TGTGCCAGCAGCCGAACCCCTGGAAACACCATATATTTT.

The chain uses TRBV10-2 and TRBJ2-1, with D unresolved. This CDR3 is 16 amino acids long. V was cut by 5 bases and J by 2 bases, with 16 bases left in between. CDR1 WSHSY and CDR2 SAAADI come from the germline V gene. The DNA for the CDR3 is TGCGCCAGCAGTCTCCTTGGGTCGGACGCCTACAATGAGCAGTTCTTC. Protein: CASSLLGSDAYNEQFF.

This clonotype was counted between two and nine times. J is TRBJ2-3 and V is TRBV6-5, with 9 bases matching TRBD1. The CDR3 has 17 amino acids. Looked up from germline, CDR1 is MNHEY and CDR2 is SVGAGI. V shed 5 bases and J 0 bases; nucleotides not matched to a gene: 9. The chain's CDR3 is CASSQKGTGRSTDTQYF. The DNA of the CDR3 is TGTGCCAGCAGTCAGAAGGGGACAGGGAGGAGCACAGATACGCAGTATTTT.

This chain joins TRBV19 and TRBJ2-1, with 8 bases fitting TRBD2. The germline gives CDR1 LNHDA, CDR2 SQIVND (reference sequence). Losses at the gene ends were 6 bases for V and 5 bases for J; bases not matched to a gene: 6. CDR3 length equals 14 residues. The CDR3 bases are TGTGCCAGTAGAGTGGCGGGGGGACACAATGAGCAGTTCTTC. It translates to CASRVAGGHNEQFF.

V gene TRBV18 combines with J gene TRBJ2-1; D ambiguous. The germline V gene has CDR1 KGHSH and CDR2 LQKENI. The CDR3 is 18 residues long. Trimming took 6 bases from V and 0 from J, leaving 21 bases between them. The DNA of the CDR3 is TGTGCCAGCTCCCAAGTCAATTGGGCAGGTAGCTCCTACAATGAGCAGTTCTTC. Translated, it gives CASSQVNWAGSSYNEQFF. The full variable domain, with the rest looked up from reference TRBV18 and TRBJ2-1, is NAGVMQNPRHLVRRRGQEARLRCSPMKGHSHVYWYRQLPEEGLKFMVYLQKENIIDESGMPKERFSAEFPKEGPSILRIQQVVRGDSAAYFCASSQVNWAGSSYNEQFFGPGTRLTVL.

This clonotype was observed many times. This CDR3 reads CSVVLRTGELFF. The CDR3 DNA is TGCAGCGTTGTACTAAGGACCGGGGAGCTGTTTTTT. This rearrangement joins TRBV29-1 to TRBJ2-2; D is unclear. Trimming pared 4 bases from V and 5 bases from J, leaving 8 bases between. Per germline, CDR1 SQVTM and CDR2 ANQGSEA. The CDR3 is 12 amino acids.

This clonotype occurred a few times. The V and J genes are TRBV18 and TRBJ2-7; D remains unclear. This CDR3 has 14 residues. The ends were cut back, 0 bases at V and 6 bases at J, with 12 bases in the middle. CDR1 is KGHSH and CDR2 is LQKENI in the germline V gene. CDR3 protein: CASSPPERAGEQYF. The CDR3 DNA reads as TGTGCCAGCTCACCACCGGAAAGGGCTGGCGAGCAGTACTTC.

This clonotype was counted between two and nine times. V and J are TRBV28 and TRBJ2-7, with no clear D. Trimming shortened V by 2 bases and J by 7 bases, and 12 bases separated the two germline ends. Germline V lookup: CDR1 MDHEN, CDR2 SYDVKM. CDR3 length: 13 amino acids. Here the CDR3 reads CASSLGQSREQYF. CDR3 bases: TGTGCCAGCAGTTTAGGGCAGTCCCGAGAGCAGTACTTC.

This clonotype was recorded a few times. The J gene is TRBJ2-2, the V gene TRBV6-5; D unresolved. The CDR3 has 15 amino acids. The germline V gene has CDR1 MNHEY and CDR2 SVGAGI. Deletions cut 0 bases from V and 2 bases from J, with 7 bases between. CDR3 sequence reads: CASSYSSGNTGELFF. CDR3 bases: TGTGCCAGCAGTTACTCGAGTGGAAACACCGGGGAGCTGTTTTTT.

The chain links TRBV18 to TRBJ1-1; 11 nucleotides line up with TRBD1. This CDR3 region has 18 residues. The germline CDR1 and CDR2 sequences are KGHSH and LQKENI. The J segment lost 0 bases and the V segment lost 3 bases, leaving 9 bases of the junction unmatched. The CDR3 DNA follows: TGTGCCAGCTCACCTCTCGCGGGACAGGGGGTTATGAACACTGAAGCTTTCTTT. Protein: CASSPLAGQGVMNTEAFF.

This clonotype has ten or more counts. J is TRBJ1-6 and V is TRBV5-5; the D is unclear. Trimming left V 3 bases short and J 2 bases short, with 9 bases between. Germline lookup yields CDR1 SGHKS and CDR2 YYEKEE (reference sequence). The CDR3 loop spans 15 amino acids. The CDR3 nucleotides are TGTGCCAGCAGCTCTTCGACGGCCTATAATTCACCCCTCCACTTT. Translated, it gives CASSSSTAYNSPLHF. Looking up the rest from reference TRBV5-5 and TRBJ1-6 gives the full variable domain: DAGVTQSPTHLIKTRGQQVTLRCSPISGHKSVSWYQQVLGQGPQFIFQYYEKEERGRGNFPDRFSARQFPNYSSELNVNALLLGDSALYLCASSSSTAYNSPLHFGNGTRLTVT.

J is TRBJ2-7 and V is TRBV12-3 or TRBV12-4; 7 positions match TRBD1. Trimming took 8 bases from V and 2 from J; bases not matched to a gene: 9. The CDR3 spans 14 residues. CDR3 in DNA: TGTGCCAGCCGCAAGACAGGGAGCGCCTACGAGCAGTACTTC. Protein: CASRKTGSAYEQYF.

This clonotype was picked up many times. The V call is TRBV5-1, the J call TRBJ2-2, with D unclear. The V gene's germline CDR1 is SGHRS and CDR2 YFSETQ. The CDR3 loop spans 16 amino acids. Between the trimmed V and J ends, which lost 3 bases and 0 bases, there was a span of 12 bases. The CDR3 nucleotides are TGCGCCAGCAGCTCCTGGACGGATCCGAACACCGGGGAGCTGTTTTTT. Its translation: CASSSWTDPNTGELFF.

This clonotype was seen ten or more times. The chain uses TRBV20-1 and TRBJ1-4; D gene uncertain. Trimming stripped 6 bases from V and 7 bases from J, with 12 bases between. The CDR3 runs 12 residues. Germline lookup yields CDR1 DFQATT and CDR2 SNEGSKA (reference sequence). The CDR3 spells CSAYGFSEKLFF. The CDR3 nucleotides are TGCAGTGCGTACGGGTTTAGTGAAAAACTGTTTTTT.

The CDR3 DNA follows: TGCGCCAGCAGCCCCGACAGGCCGAACACCGGGGAGCTGTTTTTT. The encoded protein is CASSPDRPNTGELFF. This chain connects TRBV5-1 to TRBJ2-2, with D perhaps TRBD1 (6 bases). Germline V gene sequence: CDR1 SGHRS, CDR2 YFSETQ. The CDR3 is 15 residues long. Trimming cost V 4 bases and J 0 bases, with 10 bases left between them.

The CDR3 DNA reads TGCAGCGTTGAGGAGGGGGCTGAAGCTTTCTTT. It yields the protein CSVEEGAEAFF. The rearrangement uses TRBV29-1 and TRBJ1-1; D may be TRBD1 (6 bases). V was trimmed by 3 bases and J by 6 bases, leaving 8 bases between them. From germline, CDR1 is SQVTM and CDR2 ANQGSEA. The CDR3 has 11 amino acids.

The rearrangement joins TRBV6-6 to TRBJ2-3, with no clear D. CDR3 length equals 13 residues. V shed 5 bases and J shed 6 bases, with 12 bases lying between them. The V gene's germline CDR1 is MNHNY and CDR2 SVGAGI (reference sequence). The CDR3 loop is CASSPLPQDTQYF. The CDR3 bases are TGTGCCAGCAGTCCCCTCCCCCAGGATACGCAGTATTTT.

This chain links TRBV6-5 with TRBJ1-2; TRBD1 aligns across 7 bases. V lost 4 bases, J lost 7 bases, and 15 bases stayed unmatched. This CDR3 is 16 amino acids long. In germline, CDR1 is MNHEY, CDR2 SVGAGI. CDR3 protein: CASSFLRGRGSAGYTF. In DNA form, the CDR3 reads TGTGCCAGCAGTTTTCTCAGGGGGAGAGGGTCGGCTGGCTACACCTTC.